This entry features one T cell receptor beta chain sequence. Its target is not known. The sample originates from a study of T cell clusters in autoimmune cytopenias. The study, taken as a whole, reports: Primary autoimmune cytopenia patients seemingly lacked the physiological T cell clusters found in healthy donors.

TRB rearrangements were amplified by touch-down multiplex PCR with mixed TRB-A/B primers. TCRdb reprocessed the multiplex PCR reads and stores each CDR3 protein as one record, lacking DNA. There are some 15,000 distinct CDR3 sequences in the sample, with roughly 2.1% held by the top ten. TRB was amplified from about 270 ng of peripheral blood genomic DNA per sample. The CDR3 runs 16 residues. Per germline, CDR1 SGHDT and CDR2 YYEEEE. Sequencing was carried out using peripheral blood. The chain carries TRBV5-6 and TRBJ2-2; TCRdb outputs TRBD1, but without DNA this stays unchecked. This sequence was found in a human donor with an autoimmune cytopenia or autoimmune hepatitis (not recorded which). This chain's CDR3 is CATRRGGSPNTGELFF.